Given below is one T cell receptor (beta chain) in context. V gave up 5 bases and J gave up 5 bases; unmatched junction bases: 3. CDR3 length: 12 amino acids. CDR1 and CDR2 (germline): DFQATT, SNEGSKA (reference sequence). This entry belongs to a study of Graves' ophthalmopathy and Graves' hyperthyroidism. Researchers took RNA transcripts and amplified TCR beta CDR3 regions from them. After a first-round RT-PCR with HTBI primers, a second-round multiplex PCR was run. TCRdb passed the multiplex PCR reads through MiXCR, listing each CDR3 protein once. The data contain around 670,000 distinct CDR3 sequences, around 40% of them singletons. Certain patients were not enrolled. These were patients with other autoimmune diseases, uncontrolled infections, pregnancy or lactation. What supplied the PBMCs was about 10 ml of fresh peripheral blood.

This clonotype was obtained from an adult man with Graves' ophthalmopathy. V is TRBV20-1 and J is TRBJ1-5, with 7 bases lining up with TRBD1. The sequenced sample consisted of peripheral blood. The CDR3 is CSASQGDQPQHF. In nucleotides, the CDR3 is TGCAGTGCTTCTCAGGGGGATCAGCCCCAGCATTTT.